The source of this TCR beta chain is a study of blood T cell repertoires in COVID-19 (dated by TCRdb to about 2020). Study-level background: Samples from collaborators originated in the United States, Italy and Spain and spanned both the acute and convalescent phases of COVID-19. The prospective study material was composed of cDNA or gDNA derived from T cells, B-cell-depleted T cells, or PBMCs. Deeply sampled blood TCRbeta repertoires from subjects exposed to, actively infected with, or recovered from COVID-19 were included in the dataset. A freely available public database, intended as a resource for researchers studying the immune response to SARS-CoV-2, is where the repertoires were released. The samples were drawn from the first 160 participants of the ongoing ImmuneRACE study and from under 1,500 subjects provided by 6 global collaborators. Nearly every sample came with metadata listing a de-identified subject ID, COVID-19 status, age in years and sex. HLA class I and class II types, where available, came from metadata supplied by the sample provider rather than from assay-based typing. What the study reported, not specific to this receptor: How much clinical and demographic metadata was included differed by source and by participant, and the metadata was provided uncurated.

As regards this clone: The antigen it binds to is not known. No much larger clone is present one base from it, and per-base qualities are unavailable.

TCRbeta CDR3 regions were amplified from genomic DNA using the immunoSEQ Assay, a bias-controlled multiplex PCR. As for the authors' bioinformatics: The number of nucleated cells in each sample was estimated from the amplification of reference gene primers within the assay. To quantify the absolute abundance of each unique TCRbeta CDR3 rearrangement, sequence reads were collapsed and filtered. For each sample, productive Simpson clonality was calculated by taking the square root of Simpson's diversity index across productive rearrangements. TCRdb retrieved this table from immuneACCESS and kept in-frame rearrangements only. Not all clones are present; in checked studies, unresolved V genes account for under half, and no reason is known for the remainder. The V and J calls and clone size are taken from that table; D and trimming were inferred from the DNA. The sample yields some 250,000 clones; around 88% were counted once. The top ten clones comprise about 12% of the sample.

V is cut by 5 bases and J by 11 bases, and the space between the germline ends is 18 bases. From the cysteine through the phenylalanine, the CDR3 covers 14 amino acids. Here the CDR3 DNA is all that survives: 42 bases in frame from base 1. Per the germline V gene, SGHNT is the CDR1 and YENEEA is the CDR2. Whole blood was collected in K2EDTA tubes by collaborating institutions according to the institutions' own protocols. For TCRbeta analysis, collaborators shipped samples as frozen whole blood, isolated PBMCs, or DNA extracted from either of those sample types. Sequences were obtained from peripheral blood. The rearrangement joined TRBV11-3 to TRBJ2-2; TRBD2 might be the D gene, on 5 matching bases. The source is a man aged 80 or over with acute or convalescent COVID-19. The DNA is as follows: TGTGCCAGCAGCGGGCCCGAACACCGGGGAGAGCTGTTTTTT. Protein translation: CASSGPEHRGELFF.